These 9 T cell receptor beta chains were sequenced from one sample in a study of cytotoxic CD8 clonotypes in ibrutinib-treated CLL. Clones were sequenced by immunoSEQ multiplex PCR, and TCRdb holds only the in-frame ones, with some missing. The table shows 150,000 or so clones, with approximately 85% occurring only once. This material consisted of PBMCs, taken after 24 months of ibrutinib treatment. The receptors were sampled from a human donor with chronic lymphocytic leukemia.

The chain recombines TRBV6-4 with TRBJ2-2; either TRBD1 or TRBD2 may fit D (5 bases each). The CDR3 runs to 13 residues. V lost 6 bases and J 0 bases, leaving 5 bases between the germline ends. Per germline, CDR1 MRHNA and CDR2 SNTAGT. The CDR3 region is CASRGANTGELFF. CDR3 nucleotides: TGTGCCAGCAGGGGGGCGAACACCGGGGAGCTGTTTTTT.

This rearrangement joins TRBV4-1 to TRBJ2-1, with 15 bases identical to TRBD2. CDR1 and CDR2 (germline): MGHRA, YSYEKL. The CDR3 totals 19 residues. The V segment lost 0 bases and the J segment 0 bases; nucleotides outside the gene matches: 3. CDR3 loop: CASSQELGLAGGSYNEQFF. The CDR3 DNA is TGCGCCAGCAGCCAAGAGTTGGGACTAGCGGGAGGCTCCTACAATGAGCAGTTCTTC.

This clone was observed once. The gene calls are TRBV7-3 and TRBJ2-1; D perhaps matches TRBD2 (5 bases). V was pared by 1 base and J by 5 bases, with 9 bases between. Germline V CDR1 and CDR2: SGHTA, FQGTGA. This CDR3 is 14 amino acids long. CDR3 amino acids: CASSLSQRDNEQFF. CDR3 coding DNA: TGTGCCAGCAGCTTAAGCCAGAGGGACAATGAGCAGTTCTTC.

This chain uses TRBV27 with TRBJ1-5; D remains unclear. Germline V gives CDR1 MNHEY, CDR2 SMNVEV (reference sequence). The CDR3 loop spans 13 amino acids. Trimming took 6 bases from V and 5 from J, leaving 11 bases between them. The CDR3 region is CASSYYPDQPQHF. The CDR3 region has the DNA TGTGCCAGCAGCTACTACCCGGATCAGCCCCAGCATTTT.

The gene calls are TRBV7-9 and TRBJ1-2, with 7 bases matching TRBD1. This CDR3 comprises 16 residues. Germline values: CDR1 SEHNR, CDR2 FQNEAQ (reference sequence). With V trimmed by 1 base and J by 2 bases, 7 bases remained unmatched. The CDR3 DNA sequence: TGTGCCAGCAGCTTAGAGGGGGACAGCGAAAACTATGGCTACACCTTC. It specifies CASSLEGDSENYGYTF.

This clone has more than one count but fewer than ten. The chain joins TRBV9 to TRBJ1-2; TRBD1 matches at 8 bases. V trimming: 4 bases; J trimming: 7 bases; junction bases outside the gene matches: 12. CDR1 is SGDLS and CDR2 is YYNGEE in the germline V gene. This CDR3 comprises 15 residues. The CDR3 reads CASSSPGQAGSGYTF. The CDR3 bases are TGTGCCAGCAGCAGCCCGGGACAGGCAGGTAGTGGCTACACCTTC.

CDR3: CASSLALEGYSPLHF. In DNA, the CDR3 is TGCGCCAGCAGCTTGGCCTTGGAGGGATATTCACCCCTCCACTTT. The chain couples TRBV5-1 to TRBJ1-6, with no clear D. This CDR3 has 15 residues. V was shortened by 0 bases and J by 8 bases, with 12 bases between the two germline ends. Germline loops: CDR1 SGHRS, CDR2 YFSETQ.

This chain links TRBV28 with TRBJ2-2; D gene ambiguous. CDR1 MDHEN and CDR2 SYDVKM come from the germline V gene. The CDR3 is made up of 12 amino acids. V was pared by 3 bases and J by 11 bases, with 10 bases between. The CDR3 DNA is TGTGCCAGCAGTTTCCCCCCTGACGAGCTGTTTTTT. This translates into CASSFPPDELFF.

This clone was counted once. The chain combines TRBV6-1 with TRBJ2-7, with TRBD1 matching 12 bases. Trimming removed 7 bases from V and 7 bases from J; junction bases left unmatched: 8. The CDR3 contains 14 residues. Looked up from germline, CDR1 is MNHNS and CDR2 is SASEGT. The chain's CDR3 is CASTPGQGAREQYF. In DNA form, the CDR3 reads TGTGCCAGCACCCCGGGACAGGGGGCGAGAGAGCAGTACTTC.